The entry below describes one TCR beta chain. What it recognizes is unknown. Other DNA sequences in this sample translate to the same CDR3. No infections or other immune events were documented during collection. The source of the sample is a study of identifying expanded T cells in peripheral blood. Study-level points and caveats: Two-week clone count variance significantly increased as total template count grew. Technical replicates showed around 1.2 changed clones; approximately 2 weeks 15 to 20; four weeks 19.

Trimming cost V 7 bases and J 2 bases, with 4 bases left between them. Germline assignment: CDR1 LGHNT and CDR2 FRNRAP. This CDR3 has 11 residues. Method: immunoSEQ multiplex PCR; TCRdb's copy keeps in-frame clones and lacks some. The sample carries 120,000 or so clones, around 84% recorded once. The TCR was taken from a person between 18 and 75 years old in good health. Source material: blood. The chain joins TRBV12-5 to TRBJ2-3; no definite D call. The DNA for the CDR3 is TGTGCTAGTGCCCCCACAGATACGCAGTATTTT. It yields the protein CASAPTDTQYF.